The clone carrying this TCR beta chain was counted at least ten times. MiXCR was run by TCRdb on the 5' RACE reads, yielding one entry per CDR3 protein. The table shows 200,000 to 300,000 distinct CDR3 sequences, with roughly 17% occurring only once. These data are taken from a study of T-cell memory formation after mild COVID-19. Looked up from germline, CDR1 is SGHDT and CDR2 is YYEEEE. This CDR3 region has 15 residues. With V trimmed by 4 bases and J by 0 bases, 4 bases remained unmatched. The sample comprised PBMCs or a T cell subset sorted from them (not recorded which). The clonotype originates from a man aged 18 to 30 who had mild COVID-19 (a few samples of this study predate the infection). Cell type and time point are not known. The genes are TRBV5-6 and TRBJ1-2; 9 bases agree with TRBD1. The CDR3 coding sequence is TGTGCCAGCAGCCCGCGGACAGGGGCTAACTATGGCTACACCTTC. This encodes CASSPRTGANYGYTF.